The rows below give T cell receptor beta chains drawn from one sample of a study of T cells in Graves' hyperthyroidism and ophthalmopathy. TCRdb passed the multiplex PCR reads through MiXCR, listing each CDR3 protein once. Among roughly 710,000 distinct CDR3 sequences listed, approximately 40% were seen once. What was sequenced was blood. These receptors came from a woman aged 40 to 50 with Graves' hyperthyroidism. CDR3s include the opening cysteine and the closing phenylalanine or tryptophan. Each record gives: D gene, V gene, clone size, J gene, CDR3 protein, CDR3 DNA. D genes are given only for firm matches. Expanded clones get a size class; other rows say once, few or many, or leave the size out.

>TRBD2|TRBV7-8|.|TRBJ2-7
CASSLVLAGYKQYF
TGTGCCAGCAGCTTGGTACTAGCGGGGTACAAGCAGTACTTC
>.|TRBV15|many|TRBJ1-6
CATSRDRAGGSPLHF
TGTGCCACCAGCAGAGATCGGGCGGGCGGCTCACCCCTCCACTTT
>TRBD1|TRBV12-3/TRBV12-4|few|TRBJ2-7
CASSIGTALYEQYF
TGTGCCAGCAGCATCGGGACAGCCTTATACGAGCAGTACTTC
>.|TRBV30|.|TRBJ2-7
CAWHRGQGGEQYF
TGTGCCTGGCACCGCGGCCAGGGGGGCGAGCAGTACTTC
>TRBD2|TRBV7-8|few|TRBJ2-7
CASSPTTSGGAFYF
TGTGCCAGCAGTCCTACGACTAGCGGGGGGGCATTCTACTTC
>.|TRBV19|many|TRBJ1-1
CASSPMNTEAFF
TGTGCCAGTAGCCCAATGAACACTGAAGCTTTCTTT
>.|TRBV19|.|TRBJ1-5
CASGGLMGSNQPQHF
TGTGCCAGTGGGGGTTTGATGGGTAGCAATCAGCCCCAGCATTTT
>.|TRBV6-5|few|TRBJ1-1
CASSYSNYPATEAFF
TGTGCCAGCAGTTACTCGAACTACCCGGCCACTGAAGCTTTCTTT
>.|TRBV4-1|many|TRBJ2-7
CASSTIPVQYF
TGCGCCAGCAGCACAATCCCCGTCCAGTACTTC
>TRBD1|TRBV29-1|many|TRBJ2-2
CSVEEDRADTGELFF
TGCAGCGTTGAAGAGGACAGGGCGGACACCGGGGAGCTGTTTTTT
>.|TRBV10-3|.|TRBJ1-2
CASNQDLGYGYTF
TGTGCCAGCAATCAAGACCTGGGCTATGGCTACACCTTC
>.|TRBV6-6|.|TRBJ1-2
CASGRGPNYGYTF
TGTGCCAGCGGAAGAGGGCCTAACTATGGCTACACCTTC
>.|TRBV10-3|once|TRBJ1-2
CAISEVKGTGYGYTF
TGTGCCATCAGTGAAGTCAAGGGTACCGGCTATGGCTACACCTTC
>.|TRBV7-9|.|TRBJ1-3
CASSLVGGGSTIYF
TGTGCCAGCAGCTTAGTGGGCGGGGGGAGCACCATATATTTT
>.|TRBV5-1|.|TRBJ2-2
CTSSLLANTGELFF
TGCACCAGCAGCTTGTTGGCGAACACCGGGGAGCTGTTTTTT
>.|TRBV13|many|TRBJ1-4
CASSFQGRVGEKLFF
TGTGCCAGCAGCTTCCAAGGCAGGGTTGGTGAAAAACTGTTTTTT
>TRBD2|TRBV12-3/TRBV12-4|few|TRBJ2-2
CASIGAGALVTGELFF
TGTGCCAGCATCGGAGCGGGAGCTCTTGTCACCGGGGAGCTGTTTTTT
>.|TRBV15|many|TRBJ1-1
CATSRDWNTEAFF
TGTGCCACCAGCAGAGATTGGAACACTGAAGCTTTCTTT
>.|TRBV9|.|TRBJ2-7
CASSVEPLFFDEQYF
TGTGCCAGCAGCGTAGAACCGCTTTTTTTCGACGAGCAGTACTTC
>.|TRBV10-3|many|TRBJ2-7
CAIGTAPYEQYF
TGTGCCATCGGGACCGCGCCCTACGAGCAGTACTTC
>.|TRBV7-3|many|TRBJ1-1
CASSLNGRNTEAFF
TGTGCCAGCAGCTTAAACGGCAGGAACACTGAAGCTTTCTTT
>.|TRBV29-1|few|TRBJ2-2
CSVDLRGELFF
TGCAGCGTTGACCTCCGCGGGGAGCTGTTTTTT
>.|TRBV28|.|TRBJ1-5
CASRRLGYQPQHF
TGTGCCAGCAGGAGACTTGGGTATCAGCCCCAGCATTTT